Shown below are 21 T cell receptor beta chains from a single sample sequenced in a study of CXCR3-negative and CXCR3-positive naive CD8 T cells. The study's findings and limits: The TRB CDR3s that CXCR3-positive naive cells carried were more hydrophobic than those of CXCR3-negative naive cells.

These receptors' targets are unknown. All TRB cDNA libraries came from 5' RACE performed with UMI labels. TCRdb reprocessed the 5' RACE reads, with one entry per CDR3 protein and no DNA. The sample table sets out some 68,000 distinct CDR3 sequences. Sequencing was performed on naive CXCR3+ CD8+ T cells from blood. The subset denotes: CD45RO-CCR7+CD27+CD95- naive CD8+ T cells expressing CXCR3 (TNR3+). The receptors stem from a human donor in good health. Some clones in this sample may be carry-over from other donors' samples.

This rearrangement joins TRBV7-6 to TRBJ2-2; TCRdb's D call of TRBD2 is untestable without DNA. Germline V CDR1 and CDR2: SGHVS, FNYEAQ. The CDR3 is 17 residues long. CDR3: CASSPSFPRGNTGELFF.

The chain has TRBV21-1 and TRBJ2-7; the D call from TCRdb, TRBD2, cannot be confirmed without DNA. TRBV21-1 is marked as a pseudogene. This CDR3 has 18 residues. The CDR3 reads CASGRREEVERGNTEQYF.

The chain links TRBV29-1 to TRBJ2-7; TCRdb proposes TRBD1, but this gene call is untestable without DNA. The CDR3 covers 15 residues. Looked up from germline, CDR1 is SQVTM and CDR2 is ANQGSEA. CDR3 protein: CSVEEGTGVFYEQYF.

The chain is built from TRBV29-1 and TRBJ2-1; TCRdb's D call of TRBD2 is untestable without DNA. The CDR3 runs 14 residues. Germline CDR1 is SQVTM and CDR2 is ANQGSEA. The CDR3 sequence: CSVSTSSPYNEQFF.

This chain uses TRBV15 with TRBJ2-3; as DNA is missing, the TRBD2 call by TCRdb cannot be tested. The CDR3 runs to 17 residues. Germline V gene data show CDR1 as LNHNV and CDR2 as YYDKDF (reference sequence). The CDR3 sequence is CATSRDLTSGRPDTQYF.

V gene TRBV28 combines with J gene TRBJ1-1. In germline, CDR1 is MDHEN, CDR2 SYDVKM. The CDR3 covers 17 residues. CDR3 residues: CASSSSPGAGQNTEAFF. The full variable domain, in which reference TRBV28 and TRBJ1-1 provide the parts outside the CDR3, is DVKVTQSSRYLVKRTGEKVFLECVQDMDHENMFWYRQDPGLGLRLIYFSYDVKMKEKGDIPEGYSVSREKKERFSLILESASTNQTSMYLCASSSSPGAGQNTEAFFGQGTRLTVV.

The gene calls are TRBV3-1 and TRBJ2-1. The CDR3 has 13 amino acids. Germline lookup yields CDR1 LGHDT and CDR2 YNNKEL (reference sequence). CDR3 region: CASSQVEWDEQFF.

V and J are TRBV5-1 and TRBJ2-7; TCRdb calls TRBD1, which cannot be checked without DNA. The germline gives CDR1 SGHRS, CDR2 YFSETQ. The CDR3 contains 14 residues. This chain's CDR3 is CASSFSLSNYEQYF.

The chain recombines TRBV7-9 with TRBJ2-5; no DNA is available, so the TRBD1 call from TCRdb remains unchecked. CDR3 length: 15 amino acids. The germline V gene encodes CDR1 SEHNR and CDR2 FQNEAQ (reference sequence). CDR3 sequence: CASSSRTGGKETQYF. The variable domain in full, with the rest retrieved from reference TRBV7-9 and TRBJ2-5, is DTGVSQNPRHKITKRGQNVTFRCDPISEHNRLYWYRQTLGQGPEFLTYFQNEAQLEKSRLLSDRFSAERPKGSFSTLEIQRTEQGDSAMYLCASSSRTGGKETQYFGPGTRLLVL.

J is TRBJ2-4 and V is TRBV4-2. Germline loops: CDR1 LGHNA, CDR2 YNFKEQ. There are 14 residues in the CDR3. The CDR3 loop is CASTPEVAKNIQYF.

The V and J genes are TRBV7-9 and TRBJ2-1; TCRdb's D gene call, TRBD2, goes unchecked for lack of DNA. There are 11 residues in the CDR3. Germline-derived CDR1 and CDR2 are SEHNR and FQNEAQ (reference sequence). CDR3 in amino acids: CASSLGGEKFF.

The chain has TRBV7-2 and TRBJ2-3; checking the TCRdb D call of TRBD1 is not possible without DNA. CDR3 length: 14 amino acids. The germline V gene has CDR1 SGHTA and CDR2 FQGNSA. CDR3 loop: CASSFLGGSDTQYF. The full variable domain, rest sourced from reference TRBV7-2 and TRBJ2-3, is GAGVSQSPSNKVTEKGKDVELRCDPISGHTALYWYRQSLGQGLEFLIYFQGNSAPDKSGLPSDRFSAERTGGSVSTLTIQRTQQEDSAVYLCASSFLGGSDTQYFGPGTRLTVL.

The chain links TRBV10-2 to TRBJ2-1; TCRdb's assignment of TRBD1 cannot be checked, as there is no DNA. Germline lookup yields CDR1 WSHSY and CDR2 SAAADI. The CDR3 consists of 14 residues. CDR3 loop: CASSGGFTYNEQFF.

The chain is built from TRBV7-9 and TRBJ2-5. Germline lookup yields CDR1 SEHNR and CDR2 FQNEAQ (reference sequence). The CDR3 loop spans 16 amino acids. The CDR3 reads CASSLFHGQEEETQYF.

The rearrangement links TRBV18 to TRBJ2-1; TCRdb proposes TRBD1, but this gene call is untestable without DNA. The CDR3 has 16 residues. CDR1 KGHSH and CDR2 LQKENI come from the germline V gene. CDR3 region: CASSQTRDRPYNEQFF.

The chain carries TRBV29-1 and TRBJ2-3; checking the TCRdb D call of TRBD1 is not possible without DNA. Germline lookup yields CDR1 SQVTM and CDR2 ANQGSEA. The CDR3 spans 21 residues. CDR3 loop: CSVEGGPLGPGTGGMVDTQYF.

The rearrangement uses TRBV7-9 and TRBJ2-5. CDR1 is SEHNR and CDR2 is FQNEAQ in the germline V gene (reference sequence). The CDR3 length is 14 residues. The CDR3 spells CASSFGGSRETQYF.

The rearrangement links TRBV15 to TRBJ2-3; the TRBD2 assignment by TCRdb is unverifiable without DNA. Germline lookup yields CDR1 LNHNV and CDR2 YYDKDF (reference sequence). The CDR3 loop spans 20 amino acids. CDR3 protein: CATSRDLSGLAGETTDTQYF.

V and J are TRBV29-1 and TRBJ2-7; the TRBD1 assignment by TCRdb is unverifiable without DNA. Germline V gene sequence: CDR1 SQVTM, CDR2 ANQGSEA. The CDR3 has 13 amino acids. Here the CDR3 reads CSARTGNNNEQYF.

The chain links TRBV14 to TRBJ2-7. The CDR3 extends over 12 amino acids. Per the germline V gene, CDR1 is SGHDN and CDR2 is FVKESK. The CDR3 loop reads CASSLKVYEQYF.

The chain couples TRBV12-3 or TRBV12-4 to TRBJ2-3; as DNA is missing, the TRBD1 call by TCRdb cannot be tested. CDR3 size: 15 residues. The CDR3 sequence: CASSLSGGAADTQYF.